In its sample, the clone carrying this T cell receptor beta chain was seen a few times. No antigen is known for it. TCRdb recomputed calls from the reads with MiXCR, one row per CDR3 protein. The profile shows a few hundred thousand distinct CDR3 sequences, about 40% of them singletons. This record comes from a study of T cell repertoires in cytomegalovirus infection. Study-level points and caveats: Ex vivo responses were dominated by HLA-C-restricted CMV-specific TCR beta clonotypes.

V shed 3 bases and J shed 5 bases, with 19 bases lying between them. The CDR3 has 16 amino acids. Germline V gene sequence: CDR1 SGHVS, CDR2 FNYEAQ. Specimen: cultured PBMCs, collected from culture after CMV antigen stimulation. V usage is TRBV7-6 and J usage is TRBJ2-5; D is unclear. The sequence was obtained from a human donor in good health (CMV status not recorded). Some clones in this sample may be carry-over from other donors' samples. The CDR3 reads CASSFTLTGFEETQYF. In DNA, the CDR3 is TGTGCCAGCAGCTTTACCCTGACGGGTTTTGAGGAGACCCAGTACTTC.